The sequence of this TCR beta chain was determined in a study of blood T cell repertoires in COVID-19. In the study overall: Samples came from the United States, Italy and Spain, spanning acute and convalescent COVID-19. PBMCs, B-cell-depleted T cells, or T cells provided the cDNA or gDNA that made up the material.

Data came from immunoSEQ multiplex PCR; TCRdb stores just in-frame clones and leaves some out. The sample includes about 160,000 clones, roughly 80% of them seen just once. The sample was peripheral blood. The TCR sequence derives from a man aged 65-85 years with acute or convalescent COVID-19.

The CDR3 nucleotides read TGTGCCAGCAGACGGGACAGGGAAAGCAATCAGCCCCAGCATTTT. This encodes CASRRDRESNQPQHF. The chain is built from TRBV4-2 and TRBJ1-5; 9 bases line up with TRBD1. V was pared by 6 bases and J by 1 base, with 4 bases of the junction left unmatched. Germline values: CDR1 LGHNA, CDR2 YNFKEQ. This CDR3 contains 15 residues.